This T cell receptor beta chain emerged from a study of shared clonotypes between healthy human individuals. General study points: Rarefaction exposed incomplete sorted-subset sequencing despite large depth. Relative to clonotypes present in all four donors, those not shared had lower generation probabilities. Naive subsets typically showed greater estimated richness than memory subsets.

CDR1 is SGHRS, CDR2 YFSETQ, per germline. This CDR3 has 14 residues. V gave up 3 bases and J gave up 2 bases, with 12 bases separating them. A single count supports this clone. Its matching antigen is unknown. It was across several immunoSEQ plates that each subset's genomic DNA was evenly split. Some clones are missing from TCRdb's copy, which holds only in-frame ones; the method was immunoSEQ multiplex PCR. This sample has some 2.3 million clones, with approximately 93% found just once. The sample consisted of naive CD4+ T cells from PBMCs. Subset described: CD45RA+ positively selected. The source of this sequence is a young man in good health. Some clones in this sample may be carry-over from other donors' samples. This chain connects TRBV5-1 to TRBJ2-7; a weak D match, TRBD1 (6 bases). CDR3 DNA sequence: TGCGCCAGCAGCTCGATGGACAGAACCTACGAGCAGTACTTC. Its translation is CASSSMDRTYEQYF.